Following are 14 T cell receptor beta chains from one sample sequenced in a study of blood T cell repertoires in COVID-19. Here immunoSEQ multiplex PCR was the method, and the copy in TCRdb shows in-frame clones only, minus some. This sample has 350,000 to 400,000 clones, with about 89% found just once. What was sequenced was PBMCs or T cells enriched from blood (not recorded which). The receptors were sampled from a woman aged 40 to 55 who had been exposed to COVID-19.

This clone was detected only once. This sequence joins TRBV5-8 and TRBJ1-2; TRBD1 is a possible D gene (5 bases). There are 13 residues in the CDR3. CDR1 is SGHTS, CDR2 YDEGEE, per germline. V dropped 1 base and J dropped 8 bases, with 12 bases sitting between them. CDR3 protein: CASSLWLRGGYTF. The CDR3 DNA reads TGTGCCAGCAGCTTGTGGTTGCGGGGCGGCTACACCTTC.

The rearrangement links TRBV6-5 to TRBJ2-7, with no clear D. Deletions cut 5 bases from V and 2 bases from J, with 10 bases between. The CDR3 totals 13 residues. CDR1 and CDR2 (germline): MNHEY, SVGAGI. CDR3 in DNA: TGTGCCAGCAGTCTGAGCTCGACCTACGAGCAGTACTTC. It translates to CASSLSSTYEQYF.

This clone was detected once. The chain combines TRBV5-4 with TRBJ1-3, with D hard to call. Germline CDR1 is SGHNT and CDR2 is YYREEE (reference sequence). V was shortened by 4 bases and J by 4 bases, with 12 bases between the two germline ends. The CDR3 consists of 14 residues. CDR3 amino acids: CASSVPGTGNTIYF. CDR3 bases: TGTGCCAGCAGCGTCCCGGGTACGGGAAACACCATATATTTT.

This chain links TRBV6-2 or TRBV6-3 with TRBJ1-1; 9 nucleotides line up with TRBD1. Looked up from germline, CDR1 is MNHEY and CDR2 is SVGEGT. This CDR3 contains 14 residues. V was clipped by 2 bases and J by 7 bases; unmatched bases: 5. CDR3 in DNA: TGTGCCAGCAGTTACCGGGACAGGGTGAGTGAAGCTTTCTTT. Its protein product is CASSYRDRVSEAFF.

Comments on this clone: Other DNA sequences of this sample code for an identical CDR3. The chain joins TRBV5-1 to TRBJ2-5; TRBD2 aligns across 8 bases. CDR3 size: 14 residues. The germline V gene has CDR1 SGHRS and CDR2 YFSETQ. V dropped 4 bases and J dropped 2; count of bases not matched to a gene: 4. The CDR3 coding sequence is TGCGCCAGCAGCCCCAGCGGGGGTCAAGAGACCCAGTACTTC. It encodes CASSPSGGQETQYF.

The chain links TRBV29-1 to TRBJ1-2; D unresolved. The CDR3 has 13 amino acids. The germline V gene has CDR1 SQVTM and CDR2 ANQGSEA. The ends were cut back, 3 bases at V and 4 bases at J, with 12 bases in the middle. CDR3 DNA sequence: TGCAGCGTTGAGTATCCAGAACCCTATGGCTACACCTTC. Translated, it gives CSVEYPEPYGYTF.

This rearrangement joins TRBV30 to TRBJ1-1; 8 nucleotides match TRBD1. The germline CDR1 and CDR2 sequences are GTSNPN and SVGIG (reference sequence). J gave up 3 bases and V 1 base, and 4 bases lay outside the gene matches. The CDR3 spans 14 residues. CDR3 protein: CAWSGQGIDTEAFF. CDR3 nucleotides: TGTGCCTGGAGTGGACAGGGGATTGACACTGAAGCTTTCTTT.

The chain combines TRBV3-1 (or the pseudogene TRBV3-2) with TRBJ1-5; 7 nucleotides agree with TRBD1. The CDR3 loop spans 16 amino acids. The germline V gene has CDR1 LGHDT and CDR2 YNNKEL (reference sequence). V trimming: 4 bases; J trimming: 7 bases; junction bases outside the gene matches: 13. The CDR3 spells CASSPSLNRGEQPQHF. The CDR3 DNA sequence: TGTGCCAGCAGCCCCAGTCTTAACAGGGGCGAACAGCCCCAGCATTTT.

The rearrangement joins TRBV20-1 to TRBJ2-3; D gene unclear. The germline V gene has CDR1 DFQATT and CDR2 SNEGSKA (reference sequence). Trimming removed 2 bases from V and 4 bases from J, with 4 bases in between. The CDR3 runs 11 residues. CDR3 in amino acids: CSARQADTQYF. The CDR3 DNA is TGCAGTGCTAGACAGGCAGATACGCAGTATTTT.

This clone was recorded once. This CDR3 reads CASSQNKREYNEQFF. DNA of the CDR3: TGCGCCAGCAGCCAAAATAAGCGGGAGTACAATGAGCAGTTCTTC. The rearrangement joins TRBV4-1 to TRBJ2-1; 8 nucleotides match TRBD2. In germline, CDR1 is MGHRA, CDR2 YSYEKL. J lost 4 bases, V lost 2 bases, and 4 bases had no gene match. This CDR3 has 15 residues.

V and J are TRBV19 and TRBJ1-1; 8 bases line up with TRBD1. J was trimmed by 5 bases and V by 5 bases; bases with no gene match: 7. This CDR3 has 14 residues. The germline V gene encodes CDR1 LNHDA and CDR2 SQIVND (reference sequence). The CDR3 sequence: CASSADRGGTEAFF. In nucleotides, the CDR3 is TGTGCCAGTAGTGCCGACAGGGGCGGAACTGAAGCTTTCTTT.

CDR3 sequence reads: CASNKGRGDRGYTF. Here the CDR3 DNA reads TGTGCCAGTAATAAGGGCAGGGGGGATCGTGGCTACACCTTC. J is TRBJ1-2 and V is TRBV19; TRBD1 aligns across 7 bases. CDR1 and CDR2 (germline): LNHDA, SQIVND (reference sequence). This CDR3 region has 14 residues. The junction had 12 bases not matched to a gene; V was cut back by 7 bases and J by 7 bases.

The chain employs TRBV15 and TRBJ1-3; possible D gene TRBD1, 5 bases. V gave up 5 bases and J gave up 0 bases, with 8 bases separating them. Germline V gives CDR1 LNHNV, CDR2 YYDKDF (reference sequence). The CDR3 is made up of 14 amino acids. In DNA, the CDR3 is TGTGCCACCAGCCCAAGGGGCTCTGGAAACACCATATATTTT. Translation: CATSPRGSGNTIYF.

The rearrangement joins TRBV7-9 to TRBJ1-2; D possibly corresponds to TRBD1 (5 bases). Germline CDR1 SEHNR, CDR2 FQNEAQ (reference sequence). V lost 6 bases, J lost 4 bases, and 18 bases lay in between. The CDR3 runs 15 residues. The CDR3 nucleotides read TGTGCCAGCAGTCCTATGCTGAAGGGGCTCTATGGCTACACCTTC. Protein product: CASSPMLKGLYGYTF. The full variable domain, its missing parts supplied by reference TRBV7-9 and TRBJ1-2, is DTGVSQNPRHKITKRGQNVTFRCDPISEHNRLYWYRQTLGQGPEFLTYFQNEAQLEKSRLLSDRFSAERPKGSFSTLEIQRTEQGDSAMYLCASSPMLKGLYGYTFGSGTRLTVV.